This TCR beta chain came from a study of cytomegalovirus exposure and HLA in healthy donors. Study conclusions and caveats: There were a few CMV-associated chains whose specificity for CMV antigens was confirmed in vitro. Subsequent analysis found a tendency for first-cohort TCR clusters to co-occur within the 100 to 150 validation repertoires. Researchers counted about 150 TCR beta chains as cytomegalovirus-associated.

The donors belonged to the roughly 120-subject validation cohort, separate from the approximately 700-subject first cohort. This CDR3 is built from 15 residues. V was trimmed by 0 bases and J by 3 bases, leaving 12 bases between them. The V gene's germline CDR1 is SGHNT and CDR2 YYREEE (reference sequence). Details on this clone: As yet, its antigen is unknown.

Method: immunoSEQ multiplex PCR; TCRdb's copy keeps in-frame clones and lacks some. The sample consists of around 160,000 clones, around 89% of them appearing once. The genes are TRBV5-4 and TRBJ2-5; tentative D call: TRBD1 (6 bases). Sequenced: PBMCs. The TCR comes from a man aged 18 to 30 in good health and CMV-seronegative. CDR3 sequence: CASSLGRQGKETQYF. As DNA, the CDR3 is TGTGCCAGCAGCTTGGGGCGGCAGGGGAAAGAGACCCAGTACTTC.